This entry features one T cell receptor beta chain sequence. This sample was taken from a study of blood T cell repertoires in COVID-19. Study context: Samples representing acute and convalescent COVID-19 were sourced from the United States, Italy and Spain. T cells, B-cell-depleted T cells, or PBMCs supplied cDNA or gDNA.

Methods used by the authors: Amplification of reference gene primers was used by the study to estimate nucleated cell counts. Profiling relied on immunoSEQ multiplex PCR, and the TCRdb table lists in-frame clones only, not all of them. Clone size and the V and J calls come from that table; the DNA yielded D and trimming. This table has 150,000 to 200,000 clones, about 90% appearing once. Patients in Seattle were enrolled during active infection, then followed longitudinally. This TCR derives from a woman aged 60 to 75 with COVID-19, enrolled during active disease. The sequenced material came from peripheral blood.

In nucleotides, the CDR3 is TGTGCCAGTAGTGGACTCCAGGCCCGTACTGAAGCTTTCTTT. Protein: CASSGLQARTEAFF. The chain links TRBV19 to TRBJ1-1; D is uncertain. V was shortened by 5 bases and J by 5 bases, with 15 bases between the two germline ends. This CDR3 has 14 amino acids. Germline CDR1 and CDR2: LNHDA and SQIVND (reference sequence).